This T cell receptor beta chain was retrieved from a study of T cell responses to AZD1222 COVID-19 vaccine. Overall study findings and caveats: After two AZD1222 doses, spike-specific TCR breadth and depth rose versus day 0. Spike-wide coverage was observed for vaccine-associated CD4 TCRs, with dominant responses at 160-218 and 743-854.

V shed 5 bases and J shed 0 bases, with 7 bases lying between them. CDR3 length: 13 residues. Germline V gene data show CDR1 as SNHLY and CDR2 as FYNNEI. The table came from immunoSEQ multiplex PCR; TCRdb's copy has only in-frame clones and leaves some out. The sample gives 55,000 to 75,000 clones, about four fifths of which show up once; around 25% is in the top ten. Of note for this clone: Antigen specificity is unknown.

Source: peripheral blood, taken on day 0 of MenACWY control vaccination. The genes are TRBV2 and TRBJ1-1; D may be TRBD1 (6 bases). This TCR came from an adult in good health. CDR3 residues: CASSQGMNTEAFF. The CDR3 DNA sequence: TGTGCCAGCAGTCAGGGGATGAACACTGAAGCTTTCTTT.